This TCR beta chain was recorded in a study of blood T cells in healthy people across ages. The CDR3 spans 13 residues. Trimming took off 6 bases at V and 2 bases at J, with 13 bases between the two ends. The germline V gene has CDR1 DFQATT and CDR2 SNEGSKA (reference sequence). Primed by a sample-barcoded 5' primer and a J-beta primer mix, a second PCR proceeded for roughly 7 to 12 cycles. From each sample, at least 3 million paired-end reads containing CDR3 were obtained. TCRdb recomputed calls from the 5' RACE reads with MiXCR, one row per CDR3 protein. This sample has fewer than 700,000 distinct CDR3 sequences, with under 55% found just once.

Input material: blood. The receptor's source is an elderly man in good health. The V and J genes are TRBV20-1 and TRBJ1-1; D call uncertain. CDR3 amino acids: CSAGHLGNTEAFF. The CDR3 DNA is TGCAGTGCCGGGCACCTAGGCAACACTGAAGCTTTCTTT.